This TCR beta chain originates from a study of blood T cell repertoires in COVID-19. About the research overall: Spain, Italy and the United States supplied samples that represented acute and convalescent COVID-19. PBMCs, B-cell-depleted T cells, or T cells were the source of the cDNA or gDNA that made up the material.

The CDR3 length is 17 residues. As processed by the authors: Amplification of reference gene primers provided the estimated nucleated cell counts. Sequencing used immunoSEQ multiplex PCR; TCRdb keeps in-frame clones, though not all of them. V, J and clone size are those of that table, while D and trimming were read from the DNA. The profile shows about 76,000 clones, less than 95% of them singletons. The chain employs TRBV21-1 and TRBJ2-3; the table's D call TRBD1 went unverified against the DNA. TRBV21-1 is shown as a pseudogene. Material for sequencing was peripheral blood. The receptor's source is a woman in her fifties or sixties in a cohort sampled during active COVID-19. CDR3 DNA sequence: TGTGCCAGCAGCAAGAGGTCCGGGACAGCTAGCACAGATACGCAGTATTTT. Its protein product is CASSKRSGTASTDTQYF.